Below, 14 T cell receptor beta chains from the same sample are listed, as sequenced in a study of long-term antiretroviral therapy in people with HIV. The immunoSEQ assay was v3.0, run at survey level. The protocol was immunoSEQ multiplex PCR, while the TCRdb copy is restricted to in-frame clones and leaves out a portion. Of 40,000 to 60,000 clones in the sample, 84% are singletons; the top ten hold more than 2.5%. Sequences were derived from unsorted PBMCs, sampled 0.8 years after starting antiretroviral therapy. These receptor sequences come from a woman younger than 35 with HIV.

The rearrangement joins TRBV27 to TRBJ2-7; 7 nucleotides line up with TRBD1. The junction had 0 bases not matched to a gene; V was cut back by 6 bases and J by 1 base. The CDR3 sequence is 12 residues long. Germline CDR1 is MNHEY and CDR2 is SMNVEV (reference sequence). CDR3 nucleotide sequence: TGTGCCAGCAGGACAGGGTCCTACGAGCAGTACTTC. Translating it yields CASRTGSYEQYF.

The genes are TRBV6-4 and TRBJ1-1, with a weak D call TRBD1 (5 bases). Trimming pared 5 bases from V and 4 bases from J, leaving 17 bases between. This CDR3 is built from 15 residues. Germline-derived CDR1 and CDR2 are MRHNA and SNTAGT. The CDR3: CASSPGPLGGTEAFF. The CDR3 DNA reads TGTGCCAGCAGTCCGGGGCCTCTCGGGGGCACTGAAGCTTTCTTT.

Only a few counts were recorded for this clone. V gene TRBV27 combines with J gene TRBJ1-5; D is ambiguous. Between the trimmed V and J ends, which lost 3 bases and 4 bases, there was a span of 4 bases. Germline lookup yields CDR1 MNHEY and CDR2 SMNVEV (reference sequence). The CDR3 length is 12 residues. The CDR3 coding sequence is TGTGCCAGCAGTTTTTGGAATCAGCCCCAGCATTTT. Its protein product is CASSFWNQPQHF.

The rearrangement uses TRBV7-2 and TRBJ2-2, with 13 bases that match TRBD2. The germline V gene encodes CDR1 SGHTA and CDR2 FQGNSA. The V segment lost 2 bases and the J segment 5 bases; nucleotides outside the gene matches: 5. The CDR3 covers 17 residues. The CDR3 DNA is TGTGCCAGCAGCTTACGGACTAGCGGGAGAGGTACCGGGGAGCTGTTTTTT. This gives the protein CASSLRTSGRGTGELFF.

The V call is TRBV7-3, the J call TRBJ1-5; TRBD1 might be the D (5 bases). CDR3 length equals 13 residues. Germline V lookup: CDR1 SGHTA, CDR2 FQGTGA. The V end lost 5 bases, the J end lost 4 bases, and 9 bases lay between the germline ends. The CDR3 sequence is CASSLGTNQPQHF. The CDR3 DNA sequence: TGTGCCAGCAGCCTCGGGACGAATCAGCCCCAGCATTTT.

This chain connects TRBV2 to TRBJ1-1; D gene unclear. The germline V gene encodes CDR1 SNHLY and CDR2 FYNNEI. This CDR3 has 16 amino acids. V was trimmed by 7 bases and J by 1 base, leaving 19 bases between them. The CDR3 loop is CASMPRQSGWNTEAFF. The CDR3 region has the DNA TGTGCCAGCATGCCCAGGCAAAGCGGGTGGAACACTGAAGCTTTCTTT.

The chain's CDR3 is CAIMWLGGPTEAFF. The DNA for the CDR3 is TGTGCCATCATGTGGTTAGGGGGCCCCACTGAAGCTTTCTTT. The chain has TRBV10-3 and TRBJ1-1; 7 nucleotides align to TRBD1. The CDR3 contains 14 residues. The ends lost 7 bases at V and 4 bases at J; junction bases unmatched: 9. From germline, CDR1 is ENHRY and CDR2 SYGVKD.

The CDR3 here is CASSPTRDRVFGQPQHF. The CDR3 bases are TGTGCCAGCTCACCCACCCGGGACAGGGTTTTTGGTCAGCCCCAGCATTTT. The rearrangement joins TRBV18 to TRBJ1-5; 9 bases line up with TRBD1. Trimming at V came to 3 bases and at J to 6 bases, leaving 12 bases not matched to a gene. The CDR3 consists of 17 residues. Germline values: CDR1 KGHSH, CDR2 LQKENI.

The chain has TRBV2 and TRBJ2-3, with 8 bases fitting TRBD2. The junction had 8 bases not matched to a gene; V was cut back by 5 bases and J by 4 bases. Looked up from germline, CDR1 is SNHLY and CDR2 is FYNNEI. This CDR3 comprises 15 residues. CDR3 sequence reads: CASSILAEVADTQYF. The CDR3 coding sequence is TGTGCCAGCAGTATACTAGCGGAGGTTGCAGATACGCAGTATTTT.

The DNA of the CDR3 is TGTGCCACCAGCCCGGTTTCTAACTATGGCTACACCTTC. It specifies CATSPVSNYGYTF. The V gene is TRBV15, the J gene TRBJ1-2; D gene ambiguous. Germline values: CDR1 LNHNV, CDR2 YYDKDF (reference sequence). CDR3 size: 13 residues. With 5 bases removed from V and 0 bases from J, the gap between germline ends came to 7 bases.

V usage is TRBV14 and J usage is TRBJ2-5, with D tentatively TRBD1 (5 bases). CDR3 length: 16 residues. V lost 0 bases to trimming and J lost 5 bases, with 16 bases between them. CDR1 SGHDN and CDR2 FVKESK come from the germline V gene. The CDR3 is CASSQEVQGPLETQYF. CDR3 DNA sequence: TGTGCCAGCAGCCAAGAGGTCCAGGGCCCCCTCGAGACCCAGTACTTC.

This sequence joins TRBV2 and TRBJ2-7, with 13 bases identical to TRBD2. CDR1 is SNHLY and CDR2 is FYNNEI in the germline V gene. V dropped 9 bases and J dropped 3; count of bases not matched to a gene: 17. The CDR3 is 18 amino acids. The DNA for the CDR3 is TGTGCCAGGGGTAAGACAGAAGGACTAGCGGGAGCCTTCTACGAGCAGTACTTC. It yields the protein CARGKTEGLAGAFYEQYF.

In nucleotides, the CDR3 is TGTGCCAGTTCGTCCGGGACTGCCGCAGATACGCAGTATTTT. Its translation: CASSSGTAADTQYF. The gene calls are TRBV19 and TRBJ2-3; the D gene is possibly TRBD2 (6 bases). Trimming stripped 8 bases from V and 4 bases from J, with 16 bases between. Germline loops: CDR1 LNHDA, CDR2 SQIVND (reference sequence). The CDR3 contains 14 residues.

This sequence joins TRBV5-4 and TRBJ1-1, with D maybe TRBD1 (5 bases). Looked up from germline, CDR1 is SGHNT and CDR2 is YYREEE (reference sequence). The CDR3 is made up of 13 amino acids. The V gene lost 4 bases and the J gene lost 2 bases, with 9 bases spanning the gap. The CDR3: CASSPGLNTEAFF. In DNA form, the CDR3 reads TGTGCCAGCAGCCCAGGGCTAAACACTGAAGCTTTCTTT.